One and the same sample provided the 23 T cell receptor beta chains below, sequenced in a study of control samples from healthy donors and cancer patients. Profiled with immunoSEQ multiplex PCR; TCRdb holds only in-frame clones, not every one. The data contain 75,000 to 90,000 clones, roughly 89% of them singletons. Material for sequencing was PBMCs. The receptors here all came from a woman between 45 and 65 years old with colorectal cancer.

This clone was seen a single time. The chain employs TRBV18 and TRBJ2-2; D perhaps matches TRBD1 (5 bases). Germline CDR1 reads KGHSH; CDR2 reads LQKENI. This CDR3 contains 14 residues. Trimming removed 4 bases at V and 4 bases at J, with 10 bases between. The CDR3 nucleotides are TGTGCCAGCTCACGCCAGGGCTCCACCGGGGAGCTGTTTTTT. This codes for CASSRQGSTGELFF.

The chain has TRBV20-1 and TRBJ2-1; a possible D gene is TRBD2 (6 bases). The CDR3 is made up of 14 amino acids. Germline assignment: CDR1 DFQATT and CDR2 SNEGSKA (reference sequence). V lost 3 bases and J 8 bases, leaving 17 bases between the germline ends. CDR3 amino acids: CSASLARRGDEQFF. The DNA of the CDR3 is TGCAGTGCTAGTCTAGCGAGGAGAGGGGATGAGCAGTTCTTC.

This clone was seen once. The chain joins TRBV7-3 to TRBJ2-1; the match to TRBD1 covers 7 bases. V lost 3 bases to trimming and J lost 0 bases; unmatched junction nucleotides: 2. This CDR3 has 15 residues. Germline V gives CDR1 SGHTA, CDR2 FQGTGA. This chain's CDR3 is CASSFTGVSYNEQFF. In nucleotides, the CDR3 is TGTGCCAGCAGCTTCACAGGGGTCTCCTACAATGAGCAGTTCTTC.

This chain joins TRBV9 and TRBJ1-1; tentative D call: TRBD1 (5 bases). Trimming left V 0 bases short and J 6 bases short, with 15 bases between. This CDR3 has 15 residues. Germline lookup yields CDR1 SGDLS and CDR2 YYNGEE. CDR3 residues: CASSVEAGGGAEAFF. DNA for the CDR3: TGTGCCAGCAGCGTAGAGGCTGGGGGAGGAGCTGAAGCTTTCTTT.

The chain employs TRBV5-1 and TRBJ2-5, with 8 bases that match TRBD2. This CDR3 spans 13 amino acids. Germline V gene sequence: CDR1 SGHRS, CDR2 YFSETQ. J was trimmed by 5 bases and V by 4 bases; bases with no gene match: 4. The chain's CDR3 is CASSPRLAETQYF. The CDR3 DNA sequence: TGCGCCAGCAGCCCCAGACTAGCGGAGACCCAGTACTTC.

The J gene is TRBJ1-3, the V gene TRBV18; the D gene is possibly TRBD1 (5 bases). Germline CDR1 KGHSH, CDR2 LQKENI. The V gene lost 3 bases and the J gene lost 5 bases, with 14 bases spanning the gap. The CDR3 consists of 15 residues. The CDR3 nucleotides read TGTGCCAGCTCACCTACTTCGGGGGTGAGAAACACCATATATTTT. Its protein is CASSPTSGVRNTIYF.

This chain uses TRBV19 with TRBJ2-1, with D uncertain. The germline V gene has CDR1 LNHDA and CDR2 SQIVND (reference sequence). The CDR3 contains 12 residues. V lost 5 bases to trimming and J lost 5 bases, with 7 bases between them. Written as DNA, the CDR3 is TGTGCCAGTAGTTTCCAGAACAATGAGCAGTTCTTC. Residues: CASSFQNNEQFF.

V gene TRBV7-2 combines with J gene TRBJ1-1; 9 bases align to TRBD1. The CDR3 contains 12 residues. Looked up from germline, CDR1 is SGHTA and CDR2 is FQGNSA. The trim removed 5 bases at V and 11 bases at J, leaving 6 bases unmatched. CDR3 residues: CASSLRTGAAFF. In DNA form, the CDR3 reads TGTGCCAGCAGCCTCCGGACAGGGGCGGCTTTCTTT.

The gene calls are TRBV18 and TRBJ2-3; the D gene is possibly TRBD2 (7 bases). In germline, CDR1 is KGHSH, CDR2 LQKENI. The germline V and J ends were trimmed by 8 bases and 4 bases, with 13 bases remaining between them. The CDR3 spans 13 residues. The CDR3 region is CASGRGASDTQYF. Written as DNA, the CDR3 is TGTGCCAGCGGCCGGGGGGCATCAGATACGCAGTATTTT. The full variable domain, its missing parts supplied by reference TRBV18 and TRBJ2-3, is NAGVMQNPRHLVRRRGQEARLRCSPMKGHSHVYWYRQLPEEGLKFMVYLQKENIIDESGMPKERFSAEFPKEGPSILRIQQVVRGDSAAYFCASGRGASDTQYFGPGTRLTVL.

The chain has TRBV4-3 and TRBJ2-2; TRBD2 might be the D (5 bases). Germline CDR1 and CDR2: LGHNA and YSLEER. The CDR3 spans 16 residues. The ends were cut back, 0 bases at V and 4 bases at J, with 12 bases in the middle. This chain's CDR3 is CASSQDVLGSTGELFF. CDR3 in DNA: TGCGCCAGCAGCCAAGATGTTTTGGGGAGCACCGGGGAGCTGTTTTTT.

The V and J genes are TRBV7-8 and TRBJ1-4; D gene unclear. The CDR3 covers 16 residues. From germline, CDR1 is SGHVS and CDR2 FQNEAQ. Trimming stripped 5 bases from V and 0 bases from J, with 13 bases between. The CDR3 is CASSTGSATTNEKLFF. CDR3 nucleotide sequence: TGTGCCAGCAGCACCGGATCGGCGACAACTAATGAAAAACTGTTTTTT.

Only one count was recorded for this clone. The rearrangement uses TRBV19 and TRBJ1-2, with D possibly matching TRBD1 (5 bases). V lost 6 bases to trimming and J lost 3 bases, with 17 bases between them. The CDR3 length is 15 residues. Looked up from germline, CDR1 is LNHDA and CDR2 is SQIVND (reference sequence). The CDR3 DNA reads TGTGCCAGTAGAATCGTTGACAGTACCTACTATGGCTACACCTTC. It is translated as CASRIVDSTYYGYTF.

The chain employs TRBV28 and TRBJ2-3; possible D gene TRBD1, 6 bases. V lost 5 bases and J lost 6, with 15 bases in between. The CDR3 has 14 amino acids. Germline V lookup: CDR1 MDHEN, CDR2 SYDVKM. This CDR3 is CASSKDSPRDTQYF. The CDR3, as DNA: TGTGCCAGCAGTAAGGACAGTCCGAGGGATACGCAGTATTTT.

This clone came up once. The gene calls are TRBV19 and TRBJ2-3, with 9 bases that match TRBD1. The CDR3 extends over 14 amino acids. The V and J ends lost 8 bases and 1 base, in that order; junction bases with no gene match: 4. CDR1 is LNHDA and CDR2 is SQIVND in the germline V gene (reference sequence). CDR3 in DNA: TGTGCCAGTCGGGACAGGGACCGCACAGATACGCAGTATTTT. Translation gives CASRDRDRTDTQYF.

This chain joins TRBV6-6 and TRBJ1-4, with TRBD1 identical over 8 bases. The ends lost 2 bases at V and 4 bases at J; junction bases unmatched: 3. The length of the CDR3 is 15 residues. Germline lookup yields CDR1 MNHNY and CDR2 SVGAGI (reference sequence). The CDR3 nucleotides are TGTGCCAGCAGTTACCGGACAGGGCATAATGAAAAACTGTTTTTT. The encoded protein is CASSYRTGHNEKLFF.

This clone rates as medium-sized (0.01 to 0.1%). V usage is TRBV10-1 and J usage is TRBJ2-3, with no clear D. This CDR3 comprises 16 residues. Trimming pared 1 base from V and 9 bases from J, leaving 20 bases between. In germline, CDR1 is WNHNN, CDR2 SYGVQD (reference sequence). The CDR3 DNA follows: TGCGCCAGCAGTGAGTTGTCGACACCCGAAACGCCGACGCAGTATTTT. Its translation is CASSELSTPETPTQYF.

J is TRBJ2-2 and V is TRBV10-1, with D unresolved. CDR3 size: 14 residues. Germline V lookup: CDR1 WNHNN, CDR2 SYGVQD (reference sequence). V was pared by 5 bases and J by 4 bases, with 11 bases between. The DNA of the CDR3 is TGCGCCAGCAGTCCAGACTCAGGCACCGGGGAGCTGTTTTTT. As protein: CASSPDSGTGELFF.

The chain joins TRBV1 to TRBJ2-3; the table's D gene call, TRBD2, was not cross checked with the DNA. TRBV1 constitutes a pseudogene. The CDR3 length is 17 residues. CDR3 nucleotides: TGCACCAGCAGCCATGTCGTAGCGGGGGGTGTCACAGATACGCAGTATTTT. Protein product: CTSSHVVAGGVTDTQYF.

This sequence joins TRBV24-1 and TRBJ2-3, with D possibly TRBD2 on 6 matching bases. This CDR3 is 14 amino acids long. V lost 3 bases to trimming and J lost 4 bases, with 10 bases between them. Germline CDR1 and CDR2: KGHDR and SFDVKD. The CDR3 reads CATSDRRGPDTQYF. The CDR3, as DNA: TGTGCCACCAGTGATAGGCGGGGCCCAGATACGCAGTATTTT.

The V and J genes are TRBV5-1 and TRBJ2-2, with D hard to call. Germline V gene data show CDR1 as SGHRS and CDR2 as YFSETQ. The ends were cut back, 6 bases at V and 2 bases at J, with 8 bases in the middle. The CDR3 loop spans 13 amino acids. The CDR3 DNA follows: TGCGCCAGCATCAATCGAAACACCGGGGAGCTGTTTTTT. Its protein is CASINRNTGELFF.

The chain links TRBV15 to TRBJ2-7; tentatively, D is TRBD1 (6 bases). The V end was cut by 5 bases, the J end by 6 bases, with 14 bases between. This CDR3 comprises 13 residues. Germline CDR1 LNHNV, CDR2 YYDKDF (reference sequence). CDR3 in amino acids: CATSAGTLLEQYV. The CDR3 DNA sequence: TGTGCCACCAGCGCCGGGACACTTCTCGAGCAGTACGTC.

The CDR3 loop reads CASSTAETYNEQFF. The CDR3 bases are TGTGCCAGCAGCACGGCCGAAACCTACAATGAGCAGTTCTTC. The chain joins TRBV7-2 to TRBJ2-1; D is uncertain. V was pared by 5 bases and J by 2 bases, with 10 bases between. The length of the CDR3 is 14 residues. Germline V gene data show CDR1 as SGHTA and CDR2 as FQGNSA.

The CDR3 region is CASSPGTSDNEKLFF. In nucleotides, the CDR3 is TGCGCCAGCAGCCCCGGGACATCCGATAATGAAAAACTGTTTTTT. The rearrangement uses TRBV5-1 and TRBJ1-4; D might be TRBD1 (6 bases). This CDR3 has 15 amino acids. The V and J ends lost 4 bases and 4 bases respectively, with 14 bases between them. Germline CDR1 is SGHRS and CDR2 is YFSETQ.